This is a list of T cell receptor beta chains from one sample in a study of blood T cell repertoires in COVID-19. Assay used: immunoSEQ multiplex PCR; TCRdb lists only in-frame clones, some missing. The table lists under 200,000 clones, approximately 90% of them singletons. Sequenced sample: peripheral blood. The receptors come from a man aged 18-30 years with acute or convalescent COVID-19. Both conserved end residues are part of each CDR3. D genes are given only for firm matches. Some rows have no size entry. The others give once, few or many, or a class for an expanded clone.

clone size,D gene,J gene,V gene,CDR3 DNA,CDR3 protein
-,-,TRBJ1-2,TRBV5-4,TGTGCCAGCAGCTTGGGCAGGGTAGATGGCTACACCTTC,CASSLGRVDGYTF
-,-,TRBJ1-1,TRBV15,TGTGCCACCAGCAGAGAATGGGCAAACATGAACACTGAAGCTTTCTTT,CATSREWANMNTEAFF
-,TRBD1,TRBJ1-1,TRBV6-5,TGTGCCAGCAGTTACTCCCCCGGGACAGGGAACACTGAAGCTTTCTTT,CASSYSPGTGNTEAFF
-,-,TRBJ2-5,TRBV5-1,TGCGCCAGCAGCTTGCAGGGGGAGACCCAGTACTTC,CASSLQGETQYF
-,-,TRBJ1-4,TRBV30,TGTGCCTGCGACCGGGGATCCTTCGGTGGTGAAAAACTGTTTTTT,CACDRGSFGGEKLFF
-,TRBD1,TRBJ1-2,TRBV9,TGTGCCAGCAGCGTAGAGAGACAGGGGGCGAGGGGCTACACCTTC,CASSVERQGARGYTF
-,TRBD1,TRBJ1-5,TRBV2,TGTGCCAGCAGATCGGACAGGGGTGGCAATCAGCCCCAGCATTTT,CASRSDRGGNQPQHF
-,TRBD1,TRBJ1-2,TRBV3-1/TRBV3-2,TGTGCCAGCAGCCAATCGGACAGGGGTTCGAGTGGCTACACCTTC,CASSQSDRGSSGYTF
-,TRBD1,TRBJ1-2,TRBV30,TGTGCCTGGAGTCCGGACAGGGGGCTGAGTTACACCTTC,CAWSPDRGLSYTF
-,-,TRBJ1-1,TRBV7-9,TGTGCCAGCAGCTTAGGACAGATGAACACTGAAGCTTTCTTT,CASSLGQMNTEAFF
-,TRBD1,TRBJ1-6,TRBV4-2,TGTGCCAGCAGCCAAGGACAGGGAGGCTCACCCCTCCACTTT,CASSQGQGGSPLHF
-,TRBD2,TRBJ2-2,TRBV7-6,TGTGCCAGCAGCCCCGCTAGCGGGGGCTACGGGGAGCTGTTTTTT,CASSPASGGYGELFF
-,TRBD1,TRBJ2-7,TRBV19,TGTGCCAGTAGTATAGGACAGGGGCGCCGGTGGGAGCAGTACTTC,CASSIGQGRRWEQYF
-,TRBD2,TRBJ2-3,TRBV7-6,TGTGCCAGCAGAAAAGGAACTAGCGGGGGTCCCACAGATACGCAGTATTTT,CASRKGTSGGPTDTQYF
few,TRBD1,TRBJ1-2,TRBV6-5,TGTGCCAGCAGTTACCAGAACAGGGGAGGCTATGGCTACACCTTC,CASSYQNRGGYGYTF
-,-,TRBJ1-4,TRBV5-8,TGTGCCAGCAGCTGGCGGGGACGGCTCGGGAATGAAAAACTGTTTTTT,CASSWRGRLGNEKLFF
once,TRBD1,TRBJ2-3,TRBV7-8,TGTGCCAGCAGCAGAACAGGGGGCGCCTCCACAGATACGCAGTATTTT,CASSRTGGASTDTQYF
-,-,TRBJ2-2,TRBV5-8,TGTGCCAGCAGCCTTCTAAACACCGGGGAGCTGTTTTTT,CASSLLNTGELFF
-,TRBD1,TRBJ1-5,TRBV18,TGTGCCAGCTCACCGCGCCCGGGACAGAATCAGCCCCAGCATTTT,CASSPRPGQNQPQHF
-,-,TRBJ1-5,TRBV2,TGTGCCAGCAGCCAGGGAGGTCAGCCCCAGCATTTT,CASSQGGQPQHF
-,TRBD1,TRBJ1-4,TRBV5-5,TGTGCCAGCAGCTTGAAAGTTAACAGGGGAGCCGAAAAACTGTTTTTT,CASSLKVNRGAEKLFF
-,-,TRBJ2-6,TRBV28,TGTGCCAGCAGTGATAGCGCTCTTGTGGCCAACGTCCTGACTTTC,CASSDSALVANVLTF
few,TRBD1,TRBJ2-1,TRBV19,TGTGCCAGTAGCGCCCGGGACAGGGTAATAAGCAATGAGCAGTTCTTC,CASSARDRVISNEQFF
-,-,TRBJ2-3,TRBV2,TGTGCCAGCAGAAAGACTACATCTAGCACAGATACGCAGTATTTT,CASRKTTSSTDTQYF
-,-,TRBJ2-3,TRBV28,TGTGCCAGCCTAAGGGGTTCCCGCGACACAGATACGCAGTATTTT,CASLRGSRDTDTQYF
-,TRBD1,TRBJ2-5,TRBV5-1,TGCGCCAGCAGTTCGCCCGGGACAGGGGAAGAGACCCAGTACTTC,CASSSPGTGEETQYF
-,-,TRBJ1-2,TRBV15,TGTGCCACCAGCAGGGACAGCTACTATGGCTACACCTTC,CATSRDSYYGYTF
-,-,TRBJ1-4,TRBV6-5,TGTGCCAGCAGTAGGGGAAGGGGGTTCGGTGAAAAACTGTTTTTT,CASSRGRGFGEKLFF
-,TRBD1,TRBJ1-2,TRBV30,TGTGCCTGGACCACAGGGGCCTCTGATGGCTACACCTTC,CAWTTGASDGYTF
-,-,TRBJ2-3,TRBV18,TGTGCCAGCTCACCATTGCAGGGAACAGATACGCAGTATTTT,CASSPLQGTDTQYF
-,TRBD1,TRBJ1-1,TRBV2,TGTGCCAGCAGTGTTATACAGGGGCCGAACACTGAAGCTTTCTTT,CASSVIQGPNTEAFF
once,TRBD2,TRBJ2-1,TRBV7-2,TGTGCCAGCAGCTTAGGCATCCTAGCGGGGGGTCTTAATGAGCAGTTCTTC,CASSLGILAGGLNEQFF
-,TRBD1,TRBJ1-2,TRBV2,TGTGCCAGCAGTGAAGCGCTACATGCGGGACAGGGCTATGGCTACACCTTC,CASSEALHAGQGYGYTF